This T cell receptor beta chain was found in a study of OX40 agonist ivuxolimab in advanced cancers. Study information: Treatment received earlier with anti-PD-1, anti-PD-L1 or anti-CTLA-4 agents was allowed, and approximately 44% had some. Study-level results: Clonal expansion in partial responders at 0.1-3.0 mg/kg ranked among the lowest.

Trimming removed 3 bases from V and 4 bases from J, with 12 bases in between. Germline CDR1 and CDR2: KGHSH and LQKENI. The CDR3 totals 14 residues. The method was immunoSEQ multiplex PCR; TCRdb's version includes in-frame clones alone and lacks a portion of them. The sample shows about 43,000 clones, 80% of them seen only once. This clone has only a few counts. Its cognate antigen is unknown. V and J are TRBV18 and TRBJ1-1; maybe TRBD1 (5 bases). This TCR was recovered from an adult with an advanced solid tumor such as melanoma, head and neck, liver or kidney cancer. The specimen was CD4+ or CD8+ T cells sorted from blood, collected in a trial of the OX40 agonist ivuxolimab. The CDR3 DNA follows: TGTGCCAGCTCACCCGACAGTGCCGGCACTGAAGCTTTCTTT. Its protein product is CASSPDSAGTEAFF. The complete variable domain, with remaining parts taken from reference TRBV18 and TRBJ1-1, reads NAGVMQNPRHLVRRRGQEARLRCSPMKGHSHVYWYRQLPEEGLKFMVYLQKENIIDESGMPKERFSAEFPKEGPSILRIQQVVRGDSAAYFCASSPDSAGTEAFFGQGTRLTVV.